This TCR beta chain derives from a study of T cells in Graves' hyperthyroidism and ophthalmopathy. This clonotype occurred a few times. Its antigen is as yet unknown. Points from the study as a whole: Most thyroid clonotypes expanded above 0.001 were also detected in blood.

RNA transcripts gave rise to amplified TCR beta CDR3 regions. The HTBI primer set served for first-round RT-PCR of the TCR CDR3. MiXCR was run by TCRdb on the multiplex PCR reads, yielding one entry per CDR3 protein. Of 550,000 to 600,000 distinct CDR3 sequences listed, 13% to 15% are singletons. J lost 7 bases, V lost 5 bases, and 7 bases had no gene match. Germline lookup yields CDR1 SNHLY and CDR2 FYNNEI. CDR3 length: 14 amino acids. V gene TRBV2 combines with J gene TRBJ1-4, with 7 bases aligning to TRBD1. Material: blood. The receptor comes from a woman aged 18 to 35 with Graves' ophthalmopathy. This CDR3 reads CASSRTGLSEKLFF. The CDR3 DNA reads TGTGCCAGCAGTCGGACAGGTCTTAGTGAAAAACTGTTTTTT. Drawing the rest from reference TRBV2 and TRBJ1-4, the complete variable domain is EPEVTQTPSHQVTQMGQEVILRCVPISNHLYFYWYRQILGQKVEFLVSFYNNEISEKSEIFDDQFSVERPDGSNFTLKIRSTKLEDSAMYFCASSRTGLSEKLFFGSGTQLSVL.